The clone carrying this T cell receptor beta chain was observed a few times. CD8+ and CD4+ T cells circulating in blood were sequenced for TCR beta. Through negative isolation, CD4+ and CD8+ T cells were obtained, while TEMRA cells were enriched using FACS. CDR3 length: 12 residues. Germline V gives CDR1 LGHDT, CDR2 YNNKEL (reference sequence). Trimming took 4 bases from V and 1 from J, leaving 3 bases between them. This record belongs to a study of CD8 T cells in Susac syndrome. Reverse transcription used about 0.5 to 1 ug RNA and random hexamers. TCRdb independently ran MiXCR on the immunoSEQ multiplex PCR reads; one entry per CDR3 protein. Here the sample spans about 180,000 distinct CDR3 sequences, 85% to 95% being singletons.

The receptor was derived from a human donor with multiple sclerosis. Sequenced input: CD8+ T cells from PBMCs. The V call is TRBV3-1, the J call TRBJ2-3; D is unclear. The CDR3 region is CASSRGTDTQYF. The CDR3 DNA follows: TGTGCCAGCAGCCGGGGCACAGATACGCAGTATTTT.